This T cell receptor (beta chain) was recorded in a study of T cell repertoires in cytomegalovirus infection. Study information: Shared public TCR beta signatures pointed to both CMV infection and a matching HLA type.

TCRdb re-derived calls from the reads in MiXCR, one entry per CDR3 protein. The repertoire holds roughly 860,000 distinct CDR3 sequences, roughly 33% seen once, with roughly 12% in the top ten. Concerning this clonotype: The antigen remains unidentified.

This clonotype was obtained from a human donor in good health (CMV status not recorded). Some clones in this sample may be carry-over from other donors' samples. Sample: cultured CD8+ T cells from PBMCs, taken from culture after CMV antigen stimulation.

In DNA form, the CDR3 reads TGCAGTGCTAGTGTAGCGGGGGGGATCTACAATGAGCAGTTCTTC. Residues: CSASVAGGIYNEQFF. The chain combines TRBV20-1 with TRBJ2-1; 11 bases agree with TRBD2. Trimming cost V 3 bases and J 3 bases; bases outside gene matches: 4. This CDR3 has 15 amino acids. Germline values: CDR1 DFQATT, CDR2 SNEGSKA (reference sequence).